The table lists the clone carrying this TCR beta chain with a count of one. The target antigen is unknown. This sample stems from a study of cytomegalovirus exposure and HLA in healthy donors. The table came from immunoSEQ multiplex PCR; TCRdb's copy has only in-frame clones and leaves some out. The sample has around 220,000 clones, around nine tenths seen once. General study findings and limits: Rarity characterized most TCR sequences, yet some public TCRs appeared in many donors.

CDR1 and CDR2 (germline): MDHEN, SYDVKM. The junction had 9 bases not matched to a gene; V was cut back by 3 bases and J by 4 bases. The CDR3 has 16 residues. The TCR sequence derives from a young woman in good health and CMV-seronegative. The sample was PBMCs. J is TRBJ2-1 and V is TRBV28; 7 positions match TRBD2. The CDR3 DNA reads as TGTGCCAGCAGTTTGACCGGGGAGGGCCGATACAATGAGCAGTTCTTC. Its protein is CASSLTGEGRYNEQFF.